The clone carrying this T cell receptor beta chain was detected ten times or more. These data are taken from a study of T cells in Graves' hyperthyroidism and ophthalmopathy. Investigators excluded patients with uncontrolled infection, other autoimmune disease, pregnancy or lactation. Fresh peripheral blood, roughly 10 ml, was the source of the PBMCs. TCR beta CDR3 sequences were amplified from RNA transcripts. Initially, a first-round RT-PCR of the TCR CDR3 employed the HTBI primer set. TCRdb recomputed calls from the multiplex PCR reads with MiXCR, one row per CDR3 protein. The sample records about 560,000 distinct CDR3 sequences, over 15% being singletons. Germline V lookup: CDR1 SGHTA, CDR2 FQGTGA. Trimming took 4 bases from V and 7 from J; bases not matched to a gene: 5. The CDR3 contains 15 residues.

Sequencing was done on a sample of blood. The chain links TRBV7-3 to TRBJ2-1, with TRBD2 matching over 12 bases. This sequence originates from a woman under 30 with Graves' hyperthyroidism. CDR3 region: CASSSSGGAANEQFF. The CDR3 coding sequence is TGTGCCAGCAGCTCTAGCGGGGGGGCCGCAAATGAGCAGTTCTTC. The whole variable domain, filled in from reference TRBV7-3 and TRBJ2-1, reads GAGVSQTPSNKVTEKGKYVELRCDPISGHTALYWYRQSLGQGPEFLIYFQGTGAADDSGLPNDRFFAVRPEGSVSTLKIQRTERGDSAVYLCASSSSGGAANEQFFGPGTRLTVL.